The source of this TCR beta chain is a study of identical twins. Per germline, CDR1 SGHVS and CDR2 FQNEAQ. V was cut by 5 bases and J by 1 base, with 14 bases left in between. CDR3 length: 15 residues. TCRdb fed the 5' RACE reads into MiXCR, producing one record per CDR3 protein. The sample shows under 900,000 distinct CDR3 sequences, around a sixth of them seen only once. This sample also appeared in a second study, on T cells expressing NK-cell markers.

Sequenced input: PBMCs. The receptor was derived from a woman younger than 35 in good health. The chain has TRBV7-8 and TRBJ1-1; a weak D match, TRBD1 (5 bases). The CDR3 reads CASSNRDLSNTEAFF. The CDR3 DNA follows: TGTGCCAGCAGCAATCGGGACCTGTCGAACACTGAAGCTTTCTTT.